This T cell receptor beta chain came from a study of human T cells and chemical hapten exposure. Study-level background: In the approximately 25-week study, patients were dosed weekly with diphenylcyclopropenone on the scalp throughout. The study's findings and limits: No alteration of TCRs above 1 in 1000 frequency was seen with DPC sensitization.

This sample's time point: patch test 2, 6 weeks after DPC sensitization. Specified treatment: therapeutic diphenylcyclopropenone sensitization with weekly scalp DPC. TCRdb reprocessed the RACE reads with MiXCR, giving one entry per CDR3 protein. This table holds about 140,000 distinct CDR3 sequences, 10% to 15% found once. The sample holds a few counts of this clonotype. Its antigen is as yet unknown. The sample was whole blood, taken in connection with sensitization to the hapten diphenylcyclopropenone (DPC). This receptor was identified in a woman between 45 and 65 years old with alopecia areata. Some clones in this sample may be carry-over from other donors' samples.

CDR3 coding DNA: TGTGCCAGCAGCACCGTGACGGGCGAGCAGTACTTC. Translation: CASSTVTGEQYF. This chain uses TRBV13 with TRBJ2-7, with unresolved D. The germline V gene encodes CDR1 PRHDT and CDR2 FYEKMQ (reference sequence). Between the trimmed V and J ends, which lost 5 bases and 6 bases, there was a span of 11 bases. The CDR3 loop spans 12 amino acids.